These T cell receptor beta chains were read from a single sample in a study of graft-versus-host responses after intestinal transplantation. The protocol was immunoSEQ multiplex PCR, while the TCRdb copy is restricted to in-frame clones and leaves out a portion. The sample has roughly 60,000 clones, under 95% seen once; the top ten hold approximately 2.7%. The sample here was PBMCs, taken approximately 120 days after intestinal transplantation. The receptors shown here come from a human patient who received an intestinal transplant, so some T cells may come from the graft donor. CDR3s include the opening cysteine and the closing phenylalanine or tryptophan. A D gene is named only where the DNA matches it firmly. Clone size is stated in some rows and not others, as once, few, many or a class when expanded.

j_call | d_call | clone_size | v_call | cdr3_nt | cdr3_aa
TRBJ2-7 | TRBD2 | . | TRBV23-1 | TGCGCCAGCAGTCAAAGTCTAGCGGGGTGGGGTGCGTACGAGCAGTACTTC | CASSQSLAGWGAYEQYF
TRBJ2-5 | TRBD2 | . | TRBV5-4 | TGTGCCAGCAGCCTACTAGCGGGAGAAGAGACCCAGTACTTC | CASSLLAGEETQYF
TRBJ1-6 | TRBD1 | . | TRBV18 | TGTGCCAGCTCACATACCGGGACAGGGGAAAATTCACCCCTCCACTTT | CASSHTGTGENSPLHF
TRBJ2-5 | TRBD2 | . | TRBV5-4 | TGTGCCAGCAGCCAAACTAGCGGGGGACACCGGGAGACCCAGTACTTC | CASSQTSGGHRETQYF
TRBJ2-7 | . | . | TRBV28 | TGTGCCAGCAGTCTCCCAGCGAGACTTGGGGCAGGAGAATACGAGCAGTACTTC | CASSLPARLGAGEYEQYF
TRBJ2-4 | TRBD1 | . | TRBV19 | TGTGCCTGCGGACAGGGAAACATTCAGTACTTC | CACGQGNIQYF
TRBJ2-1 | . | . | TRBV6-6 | TGTGCCACTGGACAGTACAATGAGCAGTTCTTC | CATGQYNEQFF
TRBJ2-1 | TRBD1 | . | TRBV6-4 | TGTGCCAGCAGTGACTCCGAGGGACAGGGACATGAGCAGTTCTTC | CASSDSEGQGHEQFF
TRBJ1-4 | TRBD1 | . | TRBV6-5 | TGTGCCAGCAGCCGAGACAGGGAAAATGAAAAACTGTTTTTT | CASSRDRENEKLFF
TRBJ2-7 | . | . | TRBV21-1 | TGTGCCAGCAGTTACGCGTACTACTTCCGGGACAGGGGCACCTACGAGCAGTACTTC | CASSYAYYFRDRGTYEQYF
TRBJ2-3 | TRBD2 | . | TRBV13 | TGTGCCAGCAGCTTAAGTACTAGCGGGGATAGCACAGATACGCAGTATTTT | CASSLSTSGDSTDTQYF
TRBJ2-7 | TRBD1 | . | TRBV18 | TGTGCCAGCTCACCCTTATGGGACAGGGCTAAACCAAAACCTACCTACGAGCAGTACTTC | CASSPLWDRAKPKPTYEQYF
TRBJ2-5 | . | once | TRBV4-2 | TGTGCCAGCAGCGACACCTTGGGAGGTGGGACCCAGTACTTC | CASSDTLGGGTQYF
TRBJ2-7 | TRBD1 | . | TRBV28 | TGTGCCAGCACCTTAACCGGGACAGGGGCCTACGAGCAGTACTTC | CASTLTGTGAYEQYF
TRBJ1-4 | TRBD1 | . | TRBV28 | TGTGCCAGCAGTTTCCTCCGGGACAGGGTAAAAAAACTGTTTTTT | CASSFLRDRVKKLFF
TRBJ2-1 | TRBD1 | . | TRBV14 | TGTGCCAGCAGCCCCCTCCGGGACAGGCTAGGGAATGAGCAGTTCTTC | CASSPLRDRLGNEQFF
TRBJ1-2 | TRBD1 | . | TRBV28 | TGTGCCAGCAGCAGCGGACAGGGGGAAGGCTACACCTTC | CASSSGQGEGYTF
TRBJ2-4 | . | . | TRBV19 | TGTGCCAGTAGTATAGTGACCGGGAGTGAATACATTCAGTACTTC | CASSIVTGSEYIQYF
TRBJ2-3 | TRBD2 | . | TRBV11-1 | TGTGCCAGAGGACTAGCCCCAGTTACAGATACGCAGTATTTT | CARGLAPVTDTQYF
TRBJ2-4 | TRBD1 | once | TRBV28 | TGTGCCAGCAGTTCCCCCGGGACAGCTCAGTACTTC | CASSSPGTAQYF
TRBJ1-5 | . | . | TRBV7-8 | TGTGCCAGCAGCCGGAGAGATTTTAGCAATCAGCCCCAGCATTTT | CASSRRDFSNQPQHF
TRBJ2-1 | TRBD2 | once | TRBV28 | TGTGCCAGCATGGCTAGCGGGGCAACCTACAATGAGCAGTTCTTC | CASMASGATYNEQFF
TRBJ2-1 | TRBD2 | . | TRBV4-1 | TGCGCCAGCAGCCAAGATATTAGCGGGGGGGCCTACAATGAGCAGTTCTTC | CASSQDISGGAYNEQFF
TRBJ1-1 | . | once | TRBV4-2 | TGTGCCAGCAGCCATCCTTTTACGACAGGTTCGAACACTGAAGCTTTCTTT | CASSHPFTTGSNTEAFF
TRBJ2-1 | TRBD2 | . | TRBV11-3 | TGTGCCAGCAGCTATGACTCTAGCGGCTCCTACAATGAGCAGTTCTTC | CASSYDSSGSYNEQFF
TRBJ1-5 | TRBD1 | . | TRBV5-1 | TGCGCCAGCAGTCCCGGGACAGGGGGCAATCAGCCCCAGCATTTT | CASSPGTGGNQPQHF
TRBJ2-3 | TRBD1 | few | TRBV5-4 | TGTGCCAGCAGCGACCGGACAGGGGGCACAGATACGCAGTATTTT | CASSDRTGGTDTQYF
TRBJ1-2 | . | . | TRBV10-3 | TGTGCCATCAGTGACACAAGAGGGACTAACTATGGCTACACCTTC | CAISDTRGTNYGYTF
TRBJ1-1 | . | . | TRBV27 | TGTGCCAGCAGTTTAACCGGCTCGGGGACTGAAGCTTTCTTT | CASSLTGSGTEAFF
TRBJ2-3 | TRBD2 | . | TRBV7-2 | TGTGCCAGCAGCTATCGCCCTAGCGGCCTGTTAACCACAGATACGCAGTATTTT | CASSYRPSGLLTTDTQYF
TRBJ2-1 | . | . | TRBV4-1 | TGCGCCAGCAGCCACCTCTACCATGAGCAGTTCTTC | CASSHLYHEQFF
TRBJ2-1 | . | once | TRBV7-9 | TGTGCCAGCAGCTTAGCGCGGACCAATGAGCAGTTCTTC | CASSLARTNEQFF
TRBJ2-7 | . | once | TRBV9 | TGTGCCAGCGCCCCGGGGCAAGCCCCCGAGCAGTACTTC | CASAPGQAPEQYF
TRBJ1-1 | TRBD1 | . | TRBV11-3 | TGTGCCAGCAGCTTAGTTTATAAGGGGGCCGGGACTGAAGCTTTCTTT | CASSLVYKGAGTEAFF
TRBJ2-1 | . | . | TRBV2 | TGTGCCAGCAGTCTGTCGAATGAGCAGTTCTTC | CASSLSNEQFF
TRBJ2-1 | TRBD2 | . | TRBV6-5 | TGTGCCAGCCAGAGCGGGACCACCTACAATGAGCAGTTCTTC | CASQSGTTYNEQFF
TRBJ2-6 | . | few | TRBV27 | TGTGCCAGCAGTTTCAGGGGGGCCAACGTCCTGACTTTC | CASSFRGANVLTF
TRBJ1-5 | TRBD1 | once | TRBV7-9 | TGTGCCAGCAGGGGGCAGGGGGCCGATCAGCCCCAGCATTTT | CASRGQGADQPQHF
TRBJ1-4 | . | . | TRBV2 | TGTGCCAGCAACCCGAAACCTAATGAAAAACTGTTTTTT | CASNPKPNEKLFF
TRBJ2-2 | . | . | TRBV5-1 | TGCGCCAGCAGCTTCGATCGGAACACCGGGGAGCTGTTTTTT | CASSFDRNTGELFF
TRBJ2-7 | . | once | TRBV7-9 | TGTGCCAGCAGCCCGAGCAGCGGCGAGCAGTACTTC | CASSPSSGEQYF
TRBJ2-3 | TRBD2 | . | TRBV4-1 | TGCGCCAGCAGCCGAGGTGGGGCGGGGGGGCCTACCTACACAGATACGCAGTATTTT | CASSRGGAGGPTYTDTQYF
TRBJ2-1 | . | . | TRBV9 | TGTGCCAGCAGCGTAGACGTGAAGGGAAATGAGCAGTTCTTC | CASSVDVKGNEQFF
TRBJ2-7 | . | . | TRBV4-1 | TGCGCCAGCAGCCAATCGGGGGCCTCCTACGAGCAGTACTTC | CASSQSGASYEQYF
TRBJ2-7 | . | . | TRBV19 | TGTGCCAGTAGTATAGCGGTGACAGGTCCTTCCTACGAGCAGTACTTC | CASSIAVTGPSYEQYF
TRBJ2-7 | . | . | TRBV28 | TGTGCCAGCAGTTTGAGGTACGAGCAGTACTTC | CASSLRYEQYF
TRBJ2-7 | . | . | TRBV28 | TGTGCCAGCAGCCCCTTGAGAATCGAGCAGTACTTC | CASSPLRIEQYF
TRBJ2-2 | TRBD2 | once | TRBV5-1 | TGCGCCAGCTCGACCGGGACTAGCGGGGGGTCCGCCGGGGAGCTGTTTTTT | CASSTGTSGGSAGELFF
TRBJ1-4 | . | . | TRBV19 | TGTGCCAGTGCGGGAGTCGTATGGTCTTTGGGGAAACTGTTTTTT | CASAGVVWSLGKLFF
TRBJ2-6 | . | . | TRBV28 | TGTGCCAGCAGGGGGGTACGTGTTAAGGATCCGAGAGCTACTGGGGCCAACGTCCTGACTTTC | CASRGVRVKDPRATGANVLTF
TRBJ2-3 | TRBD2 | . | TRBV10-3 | TGTGCCATCAGTCCCGGGGGGGCAACAGATACGCAGTATTTT | CAISPGGATDTQYF
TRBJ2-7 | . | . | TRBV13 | TGTGCCAGCAGCTTAGTAAGCTACGAGCAGTACTTC | CASSLVSYEQYF
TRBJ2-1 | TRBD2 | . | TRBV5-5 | TGTGCCAGCAGCCGGAGGACTAGCCCTGCTTACAATGAGCAGTTCTTC | CASSRRTSPAYNEQFF